This T cell receptor (beta chain) originates from a study of somatic mutations in cytotoxic T cells in rheumatoid arthritis. Isolating CD4+ and CD8+ cells involved positive magnetic bead selection on an AutoMACS. Their purity was then checked by flow cytometry. Measured with immunoSEQ multiplex PCR; TCRdb has only the in-frame clones, and not every one. The data show around 15,000 clones, over 70% seen once. The sequence derives from an adult with rheumatoid arthritis. Sequenced sample: CD8+ T cells sorted from blood.

The DNA of the CDR3 is TGTGCCAGCGCCGGGACAGGGTGGGAGACCCAGTACTTC. This sequence encodes CASAGTGWETQYF. The chain couples TRBV2 to TRBJ2-5, with TRBD1 matching over 9 bases. Trimming at V came to 8 bases and at J to 5 bases, leaving 6 bases not matched to a gene. The CDR3 is 13 residues long. Germline V gives CDR1 SNHLY, CDR2 FYNNEI.